The TCR beta chain described here comes from a study of control samples from healthy donors and cancer patients. V lost 0 bases, J lost 2 bases, and 8 bases stayed unmatched. The germline gives CDR1 LGHNA, CDR2 YNFKEQ. The CDR3 is 17 amino acids. Libraries were prepared by immunoSEQ multiplex PCR; TCRdb keeps only in-frame clonotypes and omits some of them. Here the sample spans around 84,000 clones, 75% to 85% being singletons. Specimen: PBMCs. This TCR derives from a man between 60 and 70 years old with head and neck cancer. This chain uses TRBV4-2 with TRBJ2-7; TRBD2 aligns across 9 bases. The DNA of the CDR3 is TGTGCCAGCAGCCAAGATTGGCGTGCTAGCGGGACCTACGAGCAGTACTTC. This translates into CASSQDWRASGTYEQYF.